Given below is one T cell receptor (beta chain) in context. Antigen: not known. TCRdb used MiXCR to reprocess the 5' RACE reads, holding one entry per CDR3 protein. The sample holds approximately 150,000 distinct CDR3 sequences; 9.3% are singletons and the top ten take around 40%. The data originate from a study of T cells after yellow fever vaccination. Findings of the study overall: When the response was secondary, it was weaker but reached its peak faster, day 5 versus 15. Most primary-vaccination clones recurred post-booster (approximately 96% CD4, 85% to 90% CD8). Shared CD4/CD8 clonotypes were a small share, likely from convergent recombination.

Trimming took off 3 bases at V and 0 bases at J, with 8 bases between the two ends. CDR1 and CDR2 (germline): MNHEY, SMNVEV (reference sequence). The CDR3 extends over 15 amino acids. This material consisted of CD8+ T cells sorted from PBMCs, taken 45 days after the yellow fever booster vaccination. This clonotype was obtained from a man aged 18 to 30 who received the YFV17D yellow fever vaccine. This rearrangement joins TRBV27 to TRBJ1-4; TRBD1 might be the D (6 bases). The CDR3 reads CASSLGAATNEKLFF. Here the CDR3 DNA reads TGTGCCAGCAGTTTGGGGGCAGCAACTAATGAAAAACTGTTTTTT.